Listed below are T cell receptor beta chains from one sample, sequenced in a study of cytomegalovirus exposure and HLA in healthy donors. Sequencing was performed with immunoSEQ multiplex PCR; in TCRdb, only in-frame clones are kept and a portion is missing. The data hold about 160,000 clones, with 82% observed a single time. Sequenced sample: PBMCs. The receptor set was obtained from a man aged 50 to 59 in good health and CMV-seropositive. Both conserved end residues are part of each CDR3. The order of the fields is clone size, V gene, D gene, J gene, CDR3 DNA, CDR3 protein. A D gene is named only where the DNA matches it firmly. The size of a clone is reported for some rows only, either as once, few or many, or as a class for expanded clones.

-	TRBV7-7	-	TRBJ2-3	TGTGCTAGCAGCTACACGTCGGACTCGAAGGGTACGCAGTATTTT	CASSYTSDSKGTQYF
-	TRBV10-3	-	TRBJ1-3	TGTGCCATCAGTGAGCCAACCGGGGTCTCTGGAAACACCATATATTTT	CAISEPTGVSGNTIYF
-	TRBV28	-	TRBJ2-4	TGTGCCAGCAGTACCCGTGGGCAATCAGCCAAAAACATTCAGTACTTC	CASSTRGQSAKNIQYF
-	TRBV6-5	-	TRBJ1-5	TGTGCCAGCTTAAAACAAAGCAATCAGCCCCAGCATTTT	CASLKQSNQPQHF
-	TRBV27	TRBD2	TRBJ2-1	TGTGCCAGCAGTTATCTTCGGACTAGCGGGAGGATCAGCGATGAGCAGTTCTTC	CASSYLRTSGRISDEQFF
-	TRBV6-4	TRBD2	TRBJ2-3	TGTGCCAGCAGCGAACTAGCGGGGGATACGCAGTATTTT	CASSELAGDTQYF
-	TRBV5-6	TRBD2	TRBJ2-7	TGTGCCAGCAGCATACTAGCGGGAGAGCCCTACGAGCAGTACTTC	CASSILAGEPYEQYF
once	TRBV4-1	TRBD1	TRBJ2-7	TGCGCCAGCAGCCAAGGGACAGGGGATATCTACGAGCAGTACTTC	CASSQGTGDIYEQYF
-	TRBV14	-	TRBJ1-6	TGTGCCAGCAGCCAACTATCATCCAATAATTCACCCCTCCACTTT	CASSQLSSNNSPLHF
-	TRBV30	TRBD2	TRBJ2-7	TGTGCCTGGAGTGTAATTTCAGCGGGGTACGAGCAGTACTTC	CAWSVISAGYEQYF
-	TRBV30	-	TRBJ1-3	TGTGCCTGGAGTGTAGACAGTCTCTCTGGAAACACCATATATTTT	CAWSVDSLSGNTIYF
-	TRBV6-6	TRBD1	TRBJ1-1	TGTGCCAGCAGTCTCGACAGGGGGAACACTGAAGCTTTCTTT	CASSLDRGNTEAFF
-	TRBV7-2	TRBD2	TRBJ2-5	TGTGCCAGCAGCCCCTGGCTAGCGGGAAGAGAGACCCAGTACTTC	CASSPWLAGRETQYF
-	TRBV10-3	TRBD1	TRBJ2-5	TGTGCCATCAGGGACAGGTCGGAGACCCAGTACTTC	CAIRDRSETQYF
-	TRBV4-2	-	TRBJ1-2	TGTGCCAGCAGCCAAGATGCGGGGGGCTATGGCTACACCTTC	CASSQDAGGYGYTF
few	TRBV30	-	TRBJ1-4	TGTGCCTGGAGTGACCCTACAACTAATGAAAAACTGTTTTTT	CAWSDPTTNEKLFF
few	TRBV18	-	TRBJ1-3	TGTGCCAGCTCAACAGGGATAGATGGAAACACCATATATTTT	CASSTGIDGNTIYF
-	TRBV27	TRBD2	TRBJ2-1	TGTGCCAACGTCCTGGGACTAGCTATCGATGAGCAGTTCTTC	CANVLGLAIDEQFF
-	TRBV6-5	-	TRBJ2-7	TGTGCCAGCAGCCCGGGGGGCAGTTACTCCTACGAGCAGTACTTC	CASSPGGSYSYEQYF
-	TRBV19	-	TRBJ2-3	TGTGCCAGTGCCCTCCGGGAGGGGGCCGGCAGAGATACGCAGTATTTT	CASALREGAGRDTQYF
-	TRBV5-4	TRBD1	TRBJ1-1	TGTGCCAGCAGCCTGACAGGGTACATTACTGAAGCTTTCTTT	CASSLTGYITEAFF
-	TRBV5-1	TRBD1	TRBJ1-2	TGCGCCAGCAGCCCGGGACAGCCTGCTGGCTACACCTTC	CASSPGQPAGYTF
few	TRBV15	-	TRBJ1-1	TGTGCCACCAGCAGAGATAGGGGGAGGGTTAACACTGAAGCTTTCTTT	CATSRDRGRVNTEAFF
-	TRBV4-3	-	TRBJ2-7	TGCGCCAGCAGCCAAGTGGCAGGCGATAGCTCCTACGAGCAGTACTTC	CASSQVAGDSSYEQYF
-	TRBV4-2	TRBD1	TRBJ2-1	TGTGCCAGCAGCCAAGAAGGGACAGCCGAGCTGAATGAGCAGTTCTTC	CASSQEGTAELNEQFF
-	TRBV10-3	TRBD1	TRBJ1-1	TGTGCCATCAGTGGACCAATGGACAGGGGGAGAGCTGAAGCTTTCTTT	CAISGPMDRGRAEAFF
-	TRBV6-5	TRBD2	TRBJ2-3	TGTGCCAGCAGCAACCAGCGGGAGACAGATACGCAGTATTTT	CASSNQRETDTQYF
-	TRBV10-3	TRBD1	TRBJ1-5	TGTGCCGCCCGGACAGGGAGTGATCAGCCCCAGCATTTT	CAARTGSDQPQHF
-	TRBV29-1	TRBD1	TRBJ1-2	TGCAGCGTTGAGGGAGGACAGGGGTTTGGCTACACCTTC	CSVEGGQGFGYTF
few	TRBV15	TRBD1	TRBJ2-1	TGTGCCACCAGCAGCACACAGGGGGCTCGACTATACAATGAGCAGTTCTTC	CATSSTQGARLYNEQFF
-	TRBV13	-	TRBJ2-7	TGTGCCAGCAGCTTAGGACCGGGCTACGAGCAGTACTTC	CASSLGPGYEQYF
-	TRBV6-5	TRBD1	TRBJ2-1	TGTGCCAGCGGACAGGCAAGGTACAATGAGCAGTTCTTC	CASGQARYNEQFF
-	TRBV5-1	-	TRBJ1-2	TGCGCCAGCAGCTTGGTGGGGAGAGACTATGGCTACACCTTC	CASSLVGRDYGYTF
-	TRBV2	-	TRBJ1-4	TGTGCCAGCAGTGAACAGGGGAGCGATGAAAAACTGTTTTTT	CASSEQGSDEKLFF
-	TRBV23-1	-	TRBJ2-1	TGCGCCAGCAGTCAATCTCTGGCGGGGGCCCGCAATGAGCAGTTCTTC	CASSQSLAGARNEQFF
-	TRBV5-1	TRBD1	TRBJ1-1	TGCGCCAGCAGCTCAGGACAGGGGAACACTGAAGCTTTCTTT	CASSSGQGNTEAFF
-	TRBV4-3	-	TRBJ2-2	TGCGCCAGCAGCCAAGTTCTCCTTTCGGGGGAGCTGTTTTTT	CASSQVLLSGELFF
-	TRBV9	TRBD1	TRBJ2-1	TGTGCCAGCAGCGCCGGGACAGCCTTTGATGAGCAGTTCTTC	CASSAGTAFDEQFF
-	TRBV7-3	TRBD2	TRBJ2-7	TGTGCCAGCAGCTTAGGCCTAGCGGGACCCTACGAGCAGTACTTC	CASSLGLAGPYEQYF
-	TRBV19	TRBD1	TRBJ1-5	TGTGCCAGTAGTTCCACCGGGACAGCGAAACAGCCCCAGCATTTT	CASSSTGTAKQPQHF
few	TRBV29-1	-	TRBJ2-3	TGCAGCGTTAGGGGGGGGGCGGCAGATACGCAGTATTTT	CSVRGGAADTQYF
-	TRBV18	TRBD1	TRBJ1-1	TGTGCCAGCTCACCGGACAGGGGGCAGACTGAAGCTTTCTTT	CASSPDRGQTEAFF
few	TRBV6-5	-	TRBJ2-2	TGTGCCAGCAGTTTATACACCGGGGAGCTGTTTTTT	CASSLYTGELFF
-	TRBV9	-	TRBJ2-5	TGTGCCAGCAGCGCCGGAGGCGGGTTAGAGCAAGAGACCCAGTACTTC	CASSAGGGLEQETQYF
-	TRBV11-2	-	TRBJ2-3	TGTGCCAGCAGCTCCTGGACTACCCCTAGCACAGATACGCAGTATTTT	CASSSWTTPSTDTQYF
-	TRBV7-8	-	TRBJ1-3	TGTGCCAGCAGCTTAGCCTTTATCTCTGGAAACACCATATATTTT	CASSLAFISGNTIYF
-	TRBV9	TRBD2	TRBJ2-1	TGTGCCAGCAGCGTCCCACGAGGTAGCGGGGGGGGCGGGGACAATGAGCAGTTCTTC	CASSVPRGSGGGGDNEQFF
few	TRBV6-5	-	TRBJ1-5	TGTGCCAGCAGCCTGACAGGCCGAAATCAGCCCCAGCATTTT	CASSLTGRNQPQHF
once	TRBV5-5	TRBD2	TRBJ2-1	TGTGCCAGCAGCTCCCTAGCGGGGGTCTACAATGAGCAGTTCTTC	CASSSLAGVYNEQFF
-	TRBV7-3	-	TRBJ1-1	TGTGCCAGCAGGGACACGTTCGGGACATCTGATGAAGCTTTCTTT	CASRDTFGTSDEAFF
-	TRBV4-2	TRBD1	TRBJ2-2	TGTGCCAGCAGCCCATGGGACAGCTACACCGGGGAGCTGTTTTTT	CASSPWDSYTGELFF
-	TRBV30	TRBD1	TRBJ2-1	TGTGCCTGGAGTGCGCCGGGACAGGGGACGGATGAGCAGTTCTTC	CAWSAPGQGTDEQFF
-	TRBV19	-	TRBJ1-5	TGTGCCAGTAGCCTACAGTCCCTGGGCAATCAGCCCCAGCATTTT	CASSLQSLGNQPQHF